Below, one T cell receptor (beta chain) is given with its context. Germline CDR1 and CDR2: ENHRY and SYGVKD. The length of the CDR3 is 14 residues. V was pared by 11 bases and J by 8 bases, with 22 bases between. The sample belongs to a study of blood T cell repertoires in COVID-19. Profiled with immunoSEQ multiplex PCR; TCRdb holds only in-frame clones, not every one. The data show 150,000 to 180,000 clones, under 90% seen once. The sequence came from a man aged 50-60 years who had recovered from COVID-19. The rearrangement joins TRBV10-3 to TRBJ1-3; maybe TRBD1 (5 bases). Sequencing was done on a sample of PBMCs or T cells enriched from blood (not recorded which). CDR3 sequence (DNA): TGTGCCTCGAGGACACAAAACCCTGGGGACACCATATATTTT. The encoded protein is CASRTQNPGDTIYF.